The subject of this entry is one TCR beta chain. The antigen is undetermined. These data originate in a study of shared clonotypes between healthy human individuals. Overall study: A couple of women and a few men aged 18 to 49 made up the donors.

Every unsorted PBMC PCR replicate was loaded with about 320 ng DNA, roughly 30,000 T cell genomes. Method: immunoSEQ multiplex PCR; TCRdb's copy keeps in-frame clones and lacks some. The sample lists hundreds of thousands of clones, 75% to 85% occurring once. Whole-study results and caveats: Enrolling few donors narrowed the genetic and exposure-history diversity that was represented.

Adult Caucasians living in Nashville, Tennessee made up all of the donors. V was pared by 4 bases and J by 3 bases, with 10 bases of the junction left unmatched. Germline CDR1 is SGHRS and CDR2 is YFSETQ. This CDR3 comprises 15 residues. V usage is TRBV5-1 and J usage is TRBJ2-7, with 7 positions matching TRBD2. This receptor was obtained from a middle-aged woman in good health. Some clones in this sample may be carry-over from other donors' samples. The sequencing sample was made of PBMCs. This CDR3 is CASSPLAGDVYEQYF. The CDR3 DNA reads as TGCGCCAGCAGCCCTTTGGCGGGAGACGTCTACGAGCAGTACTTC.